This TCR beta chain originates from a study of cytomegalovirus exposure and HLA in healthy donors. Notes on the study in general: The study found most TCR sequences rare, yet found some public TCRs in many donors. The authors listed some 160 TCR beta chains as cytomegalovirus-associated.

In germline, CDR1 is MNHEY, CDR2 SMNVEV (reference sequence). V lost 3 bases and J 5 bases, leaving 16 bases between the germline ends. This CDR3 contains 15 residues. Repertoires were generated with immunoSEQ multiplex PCR, while TCRdb's copy carries only in-frame clones and drops some. The sample includes 160,000 or so clones, approximately 87% of them seen just once. Comments on this clone: Its antigen is not identified.

The donors were members of the 120-subject validation cohort (separate from the roughly 700-subject first cohort). V usage is TRBV27 and J usage is TRBJ2-5, with D maybe TRBD1 (5 bases). The receptor comes from a young woman in good health and CMV-seronegative. Specimen: PBMCs. The CDR3 sequence: CASSLKGSGWETQYF. CDR3 DNA: TGTGCCAGCAGTTTGAAGGGGTCCGGTTGGGAGACCCAGTACTTC.